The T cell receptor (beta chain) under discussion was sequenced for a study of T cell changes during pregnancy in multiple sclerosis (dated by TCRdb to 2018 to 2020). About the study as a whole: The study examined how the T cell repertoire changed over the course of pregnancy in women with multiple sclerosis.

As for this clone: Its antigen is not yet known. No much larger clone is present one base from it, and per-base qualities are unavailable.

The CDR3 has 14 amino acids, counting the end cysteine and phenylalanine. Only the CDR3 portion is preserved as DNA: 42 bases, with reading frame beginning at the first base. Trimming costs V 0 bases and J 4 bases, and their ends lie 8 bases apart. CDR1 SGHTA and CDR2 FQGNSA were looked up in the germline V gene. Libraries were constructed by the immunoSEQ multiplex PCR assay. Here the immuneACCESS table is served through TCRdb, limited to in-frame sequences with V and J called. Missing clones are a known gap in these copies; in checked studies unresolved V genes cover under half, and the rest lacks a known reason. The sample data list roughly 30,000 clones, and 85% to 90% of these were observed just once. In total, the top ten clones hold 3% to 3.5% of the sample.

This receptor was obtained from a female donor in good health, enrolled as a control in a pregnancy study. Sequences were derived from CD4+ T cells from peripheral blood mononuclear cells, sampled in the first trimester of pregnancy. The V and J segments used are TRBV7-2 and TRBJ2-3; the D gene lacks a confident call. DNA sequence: TGTGCCAGCAGCTTAGCCCCTTGGCCAGATACGCAGTATTTT. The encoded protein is CASSLAPWPDTQYF.